The next 6 T cell receptor beta chains were all read from a single sample in a study of blood T cell repertoires in COVID-19. Only in-frame clones appear in the TCRdb table, and some are missing; sequencing was by immunoSEQ multiplex PCR. Among about 80,000 clones listed, over 75% were seen once. The sequencing input was peripheral blood. The receptors stem from a man aged 80 or over with acute or convalescent COVID-19.

This clone was seen more than once but under ten times. In DNA, the CDR3 is TGCGCCAGCAGTCACCCGGACAGGGAGCACACTGAAGCTTTCTTT. Its translation: CASSHPDREHTEAFF. The chain uses TRBV23-1 and TRBJ1-1; TRBD1 agrees at 8 bases. TRBV23-1 is reported as an ORF; its role is uncertain. The CDR3 has 15 residues. V lost 3 bases and J lost 3; bases outside the gene matches: 6.

The rearrangement uses TRBV2 and TRBJ1-2; D possibly corresponds to TRBD1 (6 bases). CDR3 size: 15 residues. Deletions cut 1 base from V and 0 bases from J, with 9 bases between. The germline V gene encodes CDR1 SNHLY and CDR2 FYNNEI. The CDR3 sequence: CASSEEPGANYGYTF. As DNA, the CDR3 is TGTGCCAGCAGTGAAGAGCCAGGGGCTAACTATGGCTACACCTTC.

The gene calls are TRBV24-1 and TRBJ2-3, with 9 bases matching TRBD1. The CDR3 extends over 16 amino acids. J gave up 4 bases and V 3 bases, and 7 bases lay outside the gene matches. Germline V CDR1 and CDR2: KGHDR, SFDVKD. CDR3 protein: CATSDPGTGSPDTQYF. CDR3 sequence (DNA): TGTGCCACCAGTGATCCCGGGACAGGGTCCCCAGATACGCAGTATTTT.

The gene calls are TRBV6-5 and TRBJ2-1, with 11 bases that match TRBD2. The germline CDR1 and CDR2 sequences are MNHEY and SVGAGI. The CDR3 totals 14 residues. Trimming took 7 bases from V and 9 from J; bases not matched to a gene: 8. CDR3 sequence: CASTLAGGPAEQFF. The DNA for the CDR3 is TGTGCCAGCACCCTAGCGGGGGGTCCGGCTGAGCAGTTCTTC.

V is TRBV29-1 and J is TRBJ2-5, with 7 bases matching TRBD1. The CDR3 is made up of 13 amino acids. Trimming cost V 3 bases and J 1 base; bases outside gene matches: 2. Germline loops: CDR1 SQVTM, CDR2 ANQGSEA. The CDR3: CSVEPGGQETQYF. The CDR3 DNA reads TGCAGCGTTGAGCCAGGGGGCCAAGAGACCCAGTACTTC. Based on the CDR3 plus reference TRBV29-1 and TRBJ2-5, the full variable domain is SAVISQKPSRDICQRGTSLTIQCQVDSQVTMMFWYRQQPGQSLTLIATANQGSEATYESGFVIDKFPISRPNLTFSTLTVSNMSPEDSSIYLCSVEPGGQETQYFGPGTRLLVL.

This clone is a singleton in its sample. The rearrangement links TRBV6-5 to TRBJ2-3; D gene uncertain. Germline loops: CDR1 MNHEY, CDR2 SVGAGI. The V end was cut by 3 bases, the J end by 0 bases, with 7 bases between. This CDR3 is 14 amino acids long. CDR3 DNA sequence: TGTGCCAGCAGTTATAACAGAAGCACAGATACGCAGTATTTT. This sequence encodes CASSYNRSTDTQYF.